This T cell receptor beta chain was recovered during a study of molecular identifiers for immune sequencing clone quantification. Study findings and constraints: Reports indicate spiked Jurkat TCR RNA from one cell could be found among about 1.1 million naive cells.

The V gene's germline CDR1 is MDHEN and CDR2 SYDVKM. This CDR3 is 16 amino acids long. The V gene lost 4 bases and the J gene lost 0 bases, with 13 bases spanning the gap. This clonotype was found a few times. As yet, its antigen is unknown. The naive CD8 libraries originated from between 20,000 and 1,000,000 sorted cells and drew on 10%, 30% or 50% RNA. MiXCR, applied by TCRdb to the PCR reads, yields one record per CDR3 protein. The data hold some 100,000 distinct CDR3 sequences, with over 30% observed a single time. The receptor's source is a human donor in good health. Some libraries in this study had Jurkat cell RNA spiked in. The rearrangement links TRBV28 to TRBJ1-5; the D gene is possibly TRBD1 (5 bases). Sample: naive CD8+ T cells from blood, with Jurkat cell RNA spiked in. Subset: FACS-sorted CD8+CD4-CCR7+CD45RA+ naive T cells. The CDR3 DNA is TGTGCCAGCAGTTCCGTTTGGGACCATAGCAATCAGCCCCAGCATTTT. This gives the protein CASSSVWDHSNQPQHF.